These 23 T cell receptor beta chains were all obtained from the same sample, sequenced in a study of beta chain features in type 1 diabetes. Whole-study findings and limits: TCRB CDR3s from Type 1 diabetes patients were moderately but significantly shorter in all four CD4+ subsets.

These receptors have no known antigen. Reverse transcribing all isolated RNA meant expressed TCRB transcripts were sequenced. Repertoires were generated with immunoSEQ multiplex PCR, while TCRdb's copy carries only in-frame clones and drops some. Among 350,000 to 400,000 clones, roughly 13% were seen once, and the ten largest hold 0.0095% to 0.011%. The sequenced material came from naive CD4+ T cells from blood. Source of these receptors: a woman aged 18-30 years with type 1 diabetes.

J is TRBJ1-1 and V is TRBV7-2; possibly TRBD1 for D (6 bases). Per the germline V gene, CDR1 is SGHTA and CDR2 is FQGNSA. The V end lost 2 bases, the J end lost 1 base, and 8 bases lay between the germline ends. The CDR3 is 14 amino acids. The CDR3: CASSLPGQNTEAFF. CDR3 in DNA: TGTGCCAGCAGCTTACCGGGACAGAACACTGAAGCTTTCTTT.

This clone has just a few counts. The V and J genes are TRBV5-1 and TRBJ2-7, with D unresolved. Trimming removed 0 bases from V and 6 bases from J, with 7 bases in between. CDR3 length: 12 residues. Germline CDR1 and CDR2: SGHRS and YFSETQ. The CDR3: CASSLDTAEQYF. CDR3 coding DNA: TGCGCCAGCAGCTTGGACACCGCCGAGCAGTACTTC.

This clone came up a few times. The chain uses TRBV7-2 and TRBJ1-2, with a weak D call TRBD1 (6 bases). The CDR3 runs 13 residues. Germline CDR1 is SGHTA and CDR2 is FQGNSA. Trimming removed 1 base at V and 8 bases at J, with 11 bases between. CDR3 nucleotides: TGTGCCAGCAGCTTAGGTCGGCAGGGGGGCTACACCTTC. Translation: CASSLGRQGGYTF.

There are a few counts of this clone. The V call is TRBV5-4, the J call TRBJ2-4; tentatively, D is TRBD2 (7 bases). This CDR3 contains 18 residues. Trimming removed 4 bases from V and 1 base from J, with 21 bases in between. Germline CDR1 and CDR2: SGHNT and YYREEE (reference sequence). The CDR3 protein is CASSRTLRGGEAKNIQYF. The CDR3, as DNA: TGTGCCAGCAGCCGGACCCTTAGGGGGGGAGAGGCCAAAAACATTCAGTACTTC.

The rearrangement links TRBV19 to TRBJ1-5; D remains ambiguous. The germline V gene encodes CDR1 LNHDA and CDR2 SQIVND (reference sequence). The CDR3 has 18 amino acids. V was pared by 4 bases and J by 2 bases, with 21 bases between. Here the CDR3 reads CASSNIALQSGGNQPQHF. Here the CDR3 DNA reads TGTGCCAGTAGTAACATAGCCCTCCAAAGCGGTGGCAATCAGCCCCAGCATTTT.

The CDR3 protein is CASSSIRDQPQHF. DNA for the CDR3: TGTGCCAGCTCATCCATACGGGATCAGCCCCAGCATTTT. The chain links TRBV18 to TRBJ1-5; D is ambiguous. The germline V gene encodes CDR1 KGHSH and CDR2 LQKENI. This CDR3 has 13 amino acids. The V end was cut by 5 bases, the J end by 5 bases, with 10 bases between.

This clone appeared a few times. In the same sample, other DNA sequences code for this CDR3. The rearrangement joins TRBV9 to TRBJ2-1; 7 nucleotides agree with TRBD2. CDR1 is SGDLS and CDR2 is YYNGEE in the germline V gene. The junction had 0 bases not matched to a gene; V was cut back by 0 bases and J by 0 bases. There are 15 residues in the CDR3. CDR3 protein: CASSVAGGSYNEQFF. The CDR3 bases are TGTGCCAGCAGCGTAGCGGGGGGCTCCTACAATGAGCAGTTCTTC.

This clone was counted between two and nine times. CDR3 DNA sequence: TGTGCCAGCAGCTTAAAAGCGGGAGTCCGGAACATTCAGTACTTC. Its protein product is CASSLKAGVRNIQYF. The V and J genes are TRBV7-2 and TRBJ2-4; 8 nucleotides line up with TRBD2. J lost 7 bases, V lost 2 bases, and 7 bases had no gene match. Germline CDR1 reads SGHTA; CDR2 reads FQGNSA. The CDR3 totals 15 residues.

CDR3 protein: CASGGQGGTEAFF. CDR3 coding DNA: TGTGCCAGCGGGGGACAGGGCGGCACTGAAGCTTTCTTT. The J gene is TRBJ1-1, the V gene TRBV2; TRBD1 matches at 9 bases. The CDR3 runs to 13 residues. J was trimmed by 4 bases and V by 8 bases; bases with no gene match: 5. Looked up from germline, CDR1 is SNHLY and CDR2 is FYNNEI.

This clone was counted only a few times. The rearrangement uses TRBV9 and TRBJ2-7; 8 bases align to TRBD2. Germline V gene lookup returns CDR1 SGDLS and CDR2 YYNGEE. V was clipped by 0 bases and J by 7 bases; unmatched bases: 6. This CDR3 region has 14 residues. The CDR3 DNA reads TGTGCCAGCAGCGTAGGCGGCCCGGGAGGGGAGCAGTACTTC. Translating gives CASSVGGPGGEQYF.

This chain uses TRBV29-1 with TRBJ1-1, with TRBD1 matching 7 bases. From germline, CDR1 is SQVTM and CDR2 ANQGSEA. There are 11 residues in the CDR3. V lost 3 bases and J lost 10; bases outside the gene matches: 5. CDR3 DNA sequence: TGCAGCGTTGAGAGGGGGCAGGTAGCTTTCTTT. It encodes CSVERGQVAFF.

CDR3: CSVEGLAGVPNTGELFF. The CDR3 nucleotides are TGCAGCGTTGAGGGACTAGCGGGAGTCCCGAACACCGGGGAGCTGTTTTTT. The chain couples TRBV29-1 to TRBJ2-2; 14 positions agree with TRBD2. CDR1 and CDR2 from the germline V gene are SQVTM and ANQGSEA. The V and J ends lost 3 bases and 0 bases, in that order; junction bases with no gene match: 3. The CDR3 runs to 17 residues.

In its sample, this clone was seen a few times. Other DNA sequences from this sample encode an identical CDR3 as well. The V call is TRBV4-2, the J call TRBJ2-3; D is possibly TRBD1 (5 bases). This CDR3 comprises 14 residues. V was clipped by 1 base and J by 0 bases, with 5 bases between them. Germline V gives CDR1 LGHNA, CDR2 YNFKEQ. CDR3 amino acids: CASSQAGSTDTQYF. Written as DNA, the CDR3 is TGTGCCAGCAGCCAAGCAGGGAGCACAGATACGCAGTATTTT.

This clone was counted a few times. The chain has TRBV9 and TRBJ1-3; 10 nucleotides align to TRBD1. The CDR3 is 15 amino acids. The trim removed 4 bases at V and 3 bases at J, leaving 4 bases unmatched. Germline lookup yields CDR1 SGDLS and CDR2 YYNGEE. CDR3 in amino acids: CASSTRDRGGNTIYF. CDR3 nucleotides: TGTGCCAGCAGCACCCGGGACAGGGGTGGAAACACCATATATTTT. The complete variable domain, with remaining parts taken from reference TRBV9 and TRBJ1-3, reads DSGVTQTPKHLITATGQRVTLRCSPRSGDLSVYWYQQSLDQGLQFLIQYYNGEERAKGNILERFSAQQFPDLHSELNLSSLELGDSALYFCASSTRDRGGNTIYFGEGSWLTVV.

This sequence joins TRBV7-3 and TRBJ1-1, with 9 bases lining up with TRBD1. CDR1 SGHTA and CDR2 FQGTGA come from the germline V gene. The CDR3 has 14 amino acids. V gave up 4 bases and J gave up 3 bases; unmatched junction bases: 3. The CDR3 DNA reads as TGTGCCAGCAGCTCCACAGGGGGCTACACTGAAGCTTTCTTT. As protein: CASSSTGGYTEAFF.

This clone was counted only a few times. The chain uses TRBV29-1 and TRBJ1-4; TRBD1 aligns across 9 bases. The CDR3 has 13 amino acids. V shed 5 bases and J 4 bases; nucleotides not matched to a gene: 2. The germline gives CDR1 SQVTM, CDR2 ANQGSEA. CDR3 in amino acids: CSVNRGLNEKLFF. The CDR3 DNA reads as TGCAGCGTTAACAGGGGGCTTAATGAAAAACTGTTTTTT.

The table lists this clone with a few counts. This chain joins TRBV7-9 and TRBJ1-5, with D maybe TRBD1 (5 bases). The CDR3 contains 13 residues. Trimming removed 0 bases at V and 8 bases at J, with 8 bases between. CDR1 is SEHNR and CDR2 is FQNEAQ in the germline V gene (reference sequence). The CDR3 protein is CASSLADTKPQHF. The CDR3 DNA follows: TGTGCCAGCAGCTTAGCGGACACGAAGCCCCAGCATTTT. Variable domain in full (rest from reference TRBV7-9 and TRBJ1-5): DTGVSQNPRHKITKRGQNVTFRCDPISEHNRLYWYRQTLGQGPEFLTYFQNEAQLEKSRLLSDRFSAERPKGSFSTLEIQRTEQGDSAMYLCASSLADTKPQHFGDGTRLSIL.

The sample holds a few counts of this clone. The V gene is TRBV5-1, the J gene TRBJ2-6, with TRBD1 as a possible D gene (5 bases). V was trimmed by 1 base and J by 0 bases, leaving 17 bases between them. Germline CDR1 and CDR2: SGHRS and YFSETQ. The CDR3 runs to 19 residues. The CDR3 reads CASSLWQGEKGSGANVLTF. As DNA, the CDR3 is TGCGCCAGCAGCTTGTGGCAGGGTGAGAAAGGCTCTGGGGCCAACGTCCTGACTTTC. Combining the CDR3 with reference TRBV5-1 and TRBJ2-6 gives the whole variable domain KAGVTQTPRYLIKTRGQQVTLSCSPISGHRSVSWYQQTPGQGLQFLFEYFSETQRNKGNFPGRFSGRQFSNSRSEMNVSTLELGDSALYLCASSLWQGEKGSGANVLTFGAGSRLTVL.

V usage is TRBV4-1 and J usage is TRBJ2-7, with 7 bases that match TRBD2. The CDR3 covers 14 residues. With 4 bases clipped from V and 0 bases from J, the junction kept 3 bases outside the gene matches. Germline CDR1 is MGHRA and CDR2 is YSYEKL. This CDR3 is CASSPRGSSYEQYF. In DNA, the CDR3 is TGCGCCAGCAGCCCCCGCGGGAGCTCCTACGAGCAGTACTTC.

This chain links TRBV9 with TRBJ1-2; tentative D call: TRBD1 (6 bases). The length of the CDR3 is 15 residues. Trimming pared 3 bases from V and 4 bases from J, leaving 16 bases between. Germline values: CDR1 SGDLS, CDR2 YYNGEE. The CDR3 sequence is CASSANAGAVYGYTF. The CDR3 coding sequence is TGTGCCAGCAGCGCCAACGCAGGGGCGGTCTATGGCTACACCTTC.

This clone was seen more than once but under ten times. The chain recombines TRBV7-3 with TRBJ2-5, with unresolved D. V was clipped by 2 bases and J by 5 bases, with 6 bases between them. CDR1 SGHTA and CDR2 FQGTGA come from the germline V gene. This CDR3 has 12 amino acids. In DNA, the CDR3 is TGTGCCAGCAGCTTACTCGGGGAGACCCAGTACTTC. Translated: CASSLLGETQYF.

This clone was counted a few times. This chain links TRBV9 with TRBJ2-5; 10 bases line up with TRBD1. CDR3 length equals 15 residues. J was trimmed by 0 bases and V by 8 bases; bases with no gene match: 7. In germline, CDR1 is SGDLS, CDR2 YYNGEE. The CDR3 reads CASAGTGDHQETQYF. The CDR3 bases are TGTGCCAGTGCCGGGACAGGGGACCACCAAGAGACCCAGTACTTC.

This clone was detected a few times. V usage is TRBV28 and J usage is TRBJ2-7; 10 bases agree with TRBD1. Unmatched junction bases numbered 7, after V lost 6 bases and J lost 5 bases. The CDR3 is 14 amino acids. Germline V gene data show CDR1 as MDHEN and CDR2 as SYDVKM. CDR3 loop: CASRSGQGFDEQYF. The CDR3 region has the DNA TGTGCCAGCAGATCGGGACAGGGGTTCGACGAGCAGTACTTC.